The rows below give T cell receptor beta chains drawn from one sample of a study of beta chain features in type 1 diabetes. TCRdb's copy holds only in-frame clones and misses some; the assay was immunoSEQ multiplex PCR. The sample holds 100,000 to 150,000 clones; around 9% are singletons and the top ten take around 0.79%. The material sequenced was central memory CD4+ T cells from blood. The receptors were gathered from a man aged 25 to 40 with type 1 diabetes. Each CDR3 is given with its conserved first and last residue. A D gene is named only where the DNA matches it firmly. For some rows the clone size is stated as once, few or many, or as a class when expanded; others skip it.

DNA	CDR3	size	V	J	D
TGTGCCAGCACCCCCGGCGGGGCCGCAGATACGCAGTATTTT	CASTPGGAADTQYF	.	TRBV7-2	TRBJ2-3	.
TGTGCCAGCAGCTTAAGTAGAGTTAGCACAGATACGCAGTATTTT	CASSLSRVSTDTQYF	.	TRBV7-3	TRBJ2-3	.
TGTGCCAGCACCGACTGCAGGACCCAGTACTTC	CASTDCRTQYF	.	TRBV6-4	TRBJ2-5	.
TGTGCCAGCAGCTACCTTTCGACTGGAGACGAGCAGTACTTC	CASSYLSTGDEQYF	.	TRBV7-2	TRBJ2-7	.
TGTGCCAGTGTGCAGAGGGTTGGAAACACCATATATTTT	CASVQRVGNTIYF	.	TRBV30	TRBJ1-3	.
TGTGCCAGTAGTTTAAGACACCGAGGGGGCACCGGGGAGCTGTTTTTT	CASSLRHRGGTGELFF	few	TRBV19	TRBJ2-2	.
TGTGCCAGCAGCCAGGGCGTGCCAGAGAACTATGGCTACACCTTC	CASSQGVPENYGYTF	.	TRBV2	TRBJ1-2	.
TGTGCCAGCTCAAACGGGGGGTCCACAGATACGCAGTATTTT	CASSNGGSTDTQYF	few	TRBV7-6	TRBJ2-3	TRBD2
TGCGCCAGCAGCCAAGATGCAGCGGGGGGCCCGGGTACGCAGTATTTT	CASSQDAAGGPGTQYF	few	TRBV4-3	TRBJ2-3	TRBD2
TGTGCCAGCAATGCGGCCCAGCTAAACATTCAGTACTTC	CASNAAQLNIQYF	few	TRBV7-9	TRBJ2-4	.
TGCGCCAGCAGCCAAGATGAAACTGCAACCGGGGAGCTGTTTTTT	CASSQDETATGELFF	.	TRBV4-3	TRBJ2-2	.
TGTGCCAGCAGCGCGGGGGCAGATACGCAGTATTTT	CASSAGADTQYF	.	TRBV11-1	TRBJ2-3	TRBD2
TGTGCCAGCATTGAGCGGGGGCTCACAGATACGCAGTATTTT	CASIERGLTDTQYF	.	TRBV2	TRBJ2-3	TRBD2
TGTGCCAGCAGCGCACAACAGGGGTGGACCTATGGCTACACCTTC	CASSAQQGWTYGYTF	.	TRBV9	TRBJ1-2	TRBD1
TGCGCCAGCAGTTCGGGGACCGGGGAGCTGTTTTTT	CASSSGTGELFF	.	TRBV5-1	TRBJ2-2	.
TGCGCCAGCAGACAAGAGACCTGGAGCACTGAAGCTTTCTTT	CASRQETWSTEAFF	few	TRBV4-3	TRBJ1-1	.
TGTGCCAGCAGTCGAACAGGGTTGGGATACAATGAGCAGTTCTTC	CASSRTGLGYNEQFF	.	TRBV6-5	TRBJ2-1	.
TGCGCCAGCAGCCAAGATGGACAGGGCCCACACGAGCAGTACTTC	CASSQDGQGPHEQYF	few	TRBV4-3	TRBJ2-7	TRBD1
TGTGCCACCGGGGGGGACACAGATACGCAGTATTTT	CATGGDTDTQYF	.	TRBV10-3	TRBJ2-3	TRBD2
TGTGCCAGCAGCTTATCGACAGAAGAGACCCAGTACTTC	CASSLSTEETQYF	.	TRBV7-2	TRBJ2-5	.
TGTGCCACCAGCAGAGATCCCAGGGTGGGGGAAAAACTGTTTTTT	CATSRDPRVGEKLFF	.	TRBV15	TRBJ1-4	.
TGCGCCAGCAGCGAGTGGACTAGCGGTACAGATACGCAGTATTTT	CASSEWTSGTDTQYF	few	TRBV5-1	TRBJ2-3	TRBD2
TGTGCCACACTGGGACTAGCGGGGGTCGATGAGCAGTTCTTC	CATLGLAGVDEQFF	few	TRBV6-6	TRBJ2-1	TRBD2
TGTGCCAGCTGTGGACAGGGTTATAATTCACCCCTCCACTTT	CASCGQGYNSPLHF	.	TRBV27	TRBJ1-6	TRBD1
TGTGCCAGCAGTGCCAGGGTGGGGACCTACGAGCAGTACTTC	CASSARVGTYEQYF	.	TRBV2	TRBJ2-7	.
TGTGCCAGCAGCGTAAAGGGGGGGAATGAGCAGTTCTTC	CASSVKGGNEQFF	few	TRBV9	TRBJ2-1	.
TGTGCCAGCAGCTCCTCGGCTAACTATGGCTACACCTTC	CASSSSANYGYTF	.	TRBV2	TRBJ1-2	.
TGTGCCAGCAATCCAGGGTATAGCAATCAGCCCCAGCATTTT	CASNPGYSNQPQHF	.	TRBV6-1	TRBJ1-5	.
TGTGCCAGCAGTTTATCCGAGAACTATGGCTACACCTTC	CASSLSENYGYTF	.	TRBV27	TRBJ1-2	.
TGTGCCAGTAGTATGGCAGGGGGTTCAATGAACACTGAAGCTTTCTTT	CASSMAGGSMNTEAFF	few	TRBV19	TRBJ1-1	TRBD1
TGCGCCAGCAGCTTGGGGCAAATTCTGAACACCGGGGAGCTGTTTTTT	CASSLGQILNTGELFF	many	TRBV5-1	TRBJ2-2	.
TGTGCCAGCAGCGTAGTCGGAGGGGCTTCTCGAGAGACCCAGTACTTC	CASSVVGGASRETQYF	.	TRBV9	TRBJ2-5	.
TGTGCCAGCAGCTTGAACGGGGGGCCCTCCGATACGCAGTATTTT	CASSLNGGPSDTQYF	few	TRBV7-3	TRBJ2-3	.
TGTGCCAGCTCACCGCTAGGACAGGGAATTGTCAATCAGCCCCAGCATTTT	CASSPLGQGIVNQPQHF	few	TRBV18	TRBJ1-5	TRBD1
TGTGCCTGGAGTGAATACAGGGACTCACCCCTCCACTTT	CAWSEYRDSPLHF	medium-sized	TRBV30	TRBJ1-6	.
TGTGCCAGCAGCTTAAATCAACAGAACACTGAAGCTTTCTTT	CASSLNQQNTEAFF	few	TRBV11-2	TRBJ1-1	.
TGCAGCGCGCACACAGGGGGTTCTAATGAAAAACTGTTTTTT	CSAHTGGSNEKLFF	.	TRBV29-1	TRBJ1-4	TRBD1
TGTGCCAGCAGCAGCGCCGGCGGGGCCAACACTGAAGCTTTCTTT	CASSSAGGANTEAFF	.	TRBV5-4	TRBJ1-1	.
TGCGCCAGCAGCCAAGAAGGGCGGGGGGAGCAGTACTTC	CASSQEGRGEQYF	few	TRBV4-3	TRBJ2-7	TRBD2
TGTGCCAGCAGCCCCCGACTAGCCGCGGAGCAGTTCTTC	CASSPRLAAEQFF	.	TRBV9	TRBJ2-1	TRBD2
TGTGCCAGCAGCTTAGCCAGGCAAGAGACCCAGTACTTC	CASSLARQETQYF	few	TRBV7-2	TRBJ2-5	.
TGTGCCAGCCTAGGGGCCCCTTCGACAGGGGAAGAGACCCAGTACTTC	CASLGAPSTGEETQYF	.	TRBV21-1	TRBJ2-5	.